A selection of T cell receptor beta chains follows, all from one sample in a study of T-cell memory formation after mild COVID-19. TCRdb ran MiXCR on the 5' RACE reads and lists one entry per CDR3 protein. The table records just over 60,000 distinct CDR3 sequences, 9.3% of them present only once. Source material: PBMCs or a T cell subset sorted from them (not recorded which). The receptors come from a man younger than 35 who had mild COVID-19 (a few samples of this study predate the infection). Cell type and time point are not known. Each CDR3 is given with its conserved first and last residue. A D gene is named only where the DNA matches it firmly. Not every row has a clone size; where given, it reads once, few, many or a size class.

CDR3 protein	CDR3 DNA	V gene	J gene	D gene	clone size
CASSPDSFSTDTQYF	TGTGCCAGCAGCCCGGACAGTTTTAGCACAGATACGCAGTATTTT	TRBV12-3/TRBV12-4	TRBJ2-3	-	many
CASSLDPSAGNTIYF	TGCGCCAGCAGCTTGGATCCGTCCGCGGGAAACACCATATATTTT	TRBV5-1	TRBJ1-3	-	-
CASSRTTNEKLFF	TGCGCCAGCAGCCGGACAACTAATGAAAAACTGTTTTTT	TRBV5-1	TRBJ1-4	-	few
CASSLVPGQQETQYF	TGCGCCAGCAGCTTGGTCCCTGGACAGCAAGAGACCCAGTACTTC	TRBV5-1	TRBJ2-5	-	-
CASSLAGNERADTQYF	TGTGCCAGCAGCCTGGCGGGCAACGAACGGGCAGATACGCAGTATTTT	TRBV5-4	TRBJ2-3	-	-
CSVEDRQGSDTQYF	TGCAGCGTTGAAGATCGGCAGGGCTCAGATACGCAGTATTTT	TRBV29-1	TRBJ2-3	-	-
CASSPEAGAIETQYF	TGCGCCAGCAGCCCGGAGGCGGGGGCGATAGAGACCCAGTACTTC	TRBV5-1	TRBJ2-5	-	-
CASSLTVGSYNEQFF	TGTGCCAGCAGCTTAACTGTCGGCTCCTACAATGAGCAGTTCTTC	TRBV7-3	TRBJ2-1	-	many
CASSLVPGAGELFF	TGTGCCAGCAGCCTGGTGCCGGGCGCCGGGGAGCTGTTTTTT	TRBV5-5	TRBJ2-2	-	-
CASSQGEGALREQFF	TGCGCCAGCAGCCAAGGTGAGGGGGCTCTTCGGGAGCAGTTCTTC	TRBV4-3	TRBJ2-1	TRBD1	few
CASTRQVGPYNEQFF	TGTGCCAGCACGCGACAGGTCGGCCCCTACAATGAGCAGTTCTTC	TRBV2	TRBJ2-1	-	few
CASKRAGGSQETQYF	TGTGCCAGCAAGCGAGCGGGGGGAAGCCAAGAGACCCAGTACTTC	TRBV3-1	TRBJ2-5	TRBD2	few
CASQGSNQPQHF	TGTGCCAGCCAGGGTTCCAATCAGCCCCAGCATTTT	TRBV6-1	TRBJ1-5	-	-
CASSSTAGTGWTDTQYF	TGTGCCAGCAGCTCGACCGCGGGGACAGGGTGGACAGATACGCAGTATTTT	TRBV7-2	TRBJ2-3	TRBD1	many
CASSDPRQGFTEAFF	TGTGCCAGCAGTGACCCAAGACAGGGTTTCACTGAAGCTTTCTTT	TRBV25-1	TRBJ1-1	TRBD1	-
CASSPQITGANVLTF	TGTGCCAGCAGCCCTCAGATTACTGGGGCCAACGTCCTGACTTTC	TRBV3-1	TRBJ2-6	-	few